These 14 T cell receptor beta chains came from one sample sequenced in a study of T cell changes during pregnancy in multiple sclerosis (dated by TCRdb to the late 2010s). Library creation used the immunoSEQ multiplex PCR assay. This immuneACCESS table, as held by TCRdb, lists in-frame sequences with V and J called but not all clones. Of the missing ones, under half trace to an unresolved V gene in checked studies; the others have no known cause. The sample table contains 15,000 to 20,000 clones; only one count was recorded for more than 75% of them. The ten largest account for roughly 13% of the sample. The sample was CD8+ T cells from peripheral blood mononuclear cells, taken in the third trimester of pregnancy. The receptor source for this set is a female donor in good health, enrolled as a control in a pregnancy study.

J is TRBJ2-1 and V is TRBV14; no reliable D call. The CDR3 extends over 15 amino acids. Germline V gene lookup returns CDR1 SGHDN and CDR2 FVKESK. V shed 1 base and J shed 4 bases, with 11 bases lying between them. CDR3 protein: CASSQVKRGYNEQFF. CDR3 DNA sequence: TGTGCCAGCAGCCAAGTCAAACGAGGTTACAATGAGCAGTTCTTC. Full variable domain (missing parts from reference TRBV14 and TRBJ2-1): EAGVTQFPSHSVIEKGQTVTLRCDPISGHDNLYWYRRVMGKEIKFLLHFVKESKQDESGMPNNRFLAERTGGTYSTLKVQPAELEDSGVYFCASSQVKRGYNEQFFGPGTRLTVL.

The V and J genes are TRBV18 and TRBJ1-6; D remains ambiguous. Germline lookup yields CDR1 KGHSH and CDR2 LQKENI. The CDR3 extends over 16 amino acids. The V gene lost 3 bases and the J gene lost 9 bases, with 18 bases spanning the gap. The CDR3 DNA reads as TGTGCCAGCTCACCCTTAGCGAGGGCAGAGAGTTCACCCCTCCACTTT. Protein product: CASSPLARAESSPLHF.

The J gene is TRBJ1-1, the V gene TRBV5-6, with TRBD1 matching over 8 bases. Germline CDR1 and CDR2: SGHDT and YYEEEE. The CDR3 runs to 14 residues. The junction had 2 bases not matched to a gene; V was cut back by 1 base and J by 3 bases. The CDR3 reads CASSLYRGDTEAFF. CDR3 nucleotide sequence: TGTGCCAGCAGCTTGTACAGGGGGGACACTGAAGCTTTCTTT.

This chain connects TRBV28 to TRBJ2-7, with 9 bases that match TRBD1. V gave up 6 bases and J gave up 4 bases; unmatched junction bases: 4. CDR1 is MDHEN, CDR2 SYDVKM, per germline. CDR3 size: 13 residues. In DNA form, the CDR3 reads TGTGCCAGCAGGGGGGACAGGGCTTACGAGCAGTACTTC. It translates to CASRGDRAYEQYF.

This clone was seen a handful of times. J is TRBJ2-6 and V is TRBV27; D possibly corresponds to TRBD1 (5 bases). Germline-derived CDR1 and CDR2 are MNHEY and SMNVEV (reference sequence). This CDR3 contains 15 residues. With 2 bases removed from V and 2 bases from J, the gap between germline ends came to 7 bases. The CDR3 loop is CASSLSRAGANVLTF. Here the CDR3 DNA reads TGTGCCAGCAGTTTAAGCAGGGCTGGGGCCAACGTCCTGACTTTC.

The chain uses TRBV4-3 and TRBJ2-7; D is unclear. Germline V gene lookup returns CDR1 LGHNA and CDR2 YSLEER. The CDR3 is 14 residues long. V was pared by 0 bases and J by 2 bases, with 8 bases between. CDR3 loop: CASSQDHTAYEQYF. CDR3 in DNA: TGCGCCAGCAGCCAAGACCACACCGCCTACGAGCAGTACTTC.

The rearrangement joins TRBV4-1 to TRBJ1-1, with D possibly being TRBD1 (6 bases). The CDR3 length is 15 residues. Germline assignment: CDR1 MGHRA and CDR2 YSYEKL. Trimming stripped 2 bases from V and 2 bases from J, with 12 bases between. Written as DNA, the CDR3 is TGCGCCAGCAGCCAACTAATCAGGGGAAACACTGAAGCTTTCTTT. Translating gives CASSQLIRGNTEAFF.

The chain couples TRBV9 to TRBJ2-5; 9 nucleotides line up with TRBD2. V dropped 2 bases and J dropped 3; count of bases not matched to a gene: 5. Germline V gene data show CDR1 as SGDLS and CDR2 as YYNGEE. CDR3 length equals 15 residues. For the CDR3, the DNA is TGTGCCAGCAGCGTGAGCGGGAGGCCCGAAGAGACCCAGTACTTC. Translated, it gives CASSVSGRPEETQYF.

The chain couples TRBV28 to TRBJ1-1, with TRBD1 identical over 8 bases. The CDR3 covers 13 residues. Germline values: CDR1 MDHEN, CDR2 SYDVKM. The J segment lost 5 bases and the V segment lost 6 bases, leaving 5 bases of the junction unmatched. This CDR3 is CASSSDRGTEAFF. In DNA, the CDR3 is TGTGCCAGCAGCTCCGACAGGGGAACTGAAGCTTTCTTT. Looking up the rest from reference TRBV28 and TRBJ1-1 gives the full variable domain: DVKVTQSSRYLVKRTGEKVFLECVQDMDHENMFWYRQDPGLGLRLIYFSYDVKMKEKGDIPEGYSVSREKKERFSLILESASTNQTSMYLCASSSDRGTEAFFGQGTRLTVV.

The chain joins TRBV6-5 to TRBJ1-2; TRBD1 aligns across 7 bases. The CDR3 length is 14 residues. The V and J ends lost 2 bases and 5 bases, in that order; junction bases with no gene match: 5. Germline assignment: CDR1 MNHEY and CDR2 SVGAGI. CDR3 nucleotides: TGTGCCAGCAGTTACGGGGGCAGGGGGTATGGCTACACCTTC. This encodes CASSYGGRGYGYTF.

This rearrangement joins TRBV6-6 to TRBJ1-2; 11 bases map to TRBD1. V was pared by 11 bases and J by 2 bases, with 4 bases of the junction left unmatched. The CDR3 extends over 13 amino acids. Germline V gene sequence: CDR1 MNHNY, CDR2 SVGAGI (reference sequence). Here the CDR3 DNA reads TGTGCCGTAAGGGACAGGGGGAACTATGGCTACACCTTC. Translating gives CAVRDRGNYGYTF.

This clone was seen a few times. V and J are TRBV29-1 and TRBJ2-7; weak D call: TRBD1 (5 bases). CDR1 and CDR2 (germline): SQVTM, ANQGSEA. The CDR3 has 13 amino acids. The V end lost 6 bases, the J end lost 3 bases, and 15 bases lay between the germline ends. Here the CDR3 DNA reads TGCAGCGTAAGATGGACATTCGGCTACGAGCAGTACTTC. This encodes CSVRWTFGYEQYF.

The CDR3 loop is CASSLQVLNTEAFF. The CDR3 bases are TGTGCCAGCAGCTTACAGGTGTTGAACACTGAAGCTTTCTTT. The V and J genes are TRBV7-9 and TRBJ1-1; D is undetermined. This CDR3 comprises 14 residues. Trimming removed 2 bases at V and 0 bases at J, with 7 bases between. Germline V gives CDR1 SEHNR, CDR2 FQNEAQ (reference sequence).

CDR3 in amino acids: CASSPSTGGAGGYTF. The CDR3, as DNA: TGTGCCAGCAGCCCCTCCACAGGGGGCGCGGGAGGCTACACCTTC. The V and J genes are TRBV16 and TRBJ1-2; TRBD1 matches 9 bases. The CDR3 is made up of 15 amino acids. Per the germline V gene, CDR1 is KGHSY and CDR2 is FQNENV. The V and J ends lost 4 bases and 8 bases, in that order; junction bases with no gene match: 11.